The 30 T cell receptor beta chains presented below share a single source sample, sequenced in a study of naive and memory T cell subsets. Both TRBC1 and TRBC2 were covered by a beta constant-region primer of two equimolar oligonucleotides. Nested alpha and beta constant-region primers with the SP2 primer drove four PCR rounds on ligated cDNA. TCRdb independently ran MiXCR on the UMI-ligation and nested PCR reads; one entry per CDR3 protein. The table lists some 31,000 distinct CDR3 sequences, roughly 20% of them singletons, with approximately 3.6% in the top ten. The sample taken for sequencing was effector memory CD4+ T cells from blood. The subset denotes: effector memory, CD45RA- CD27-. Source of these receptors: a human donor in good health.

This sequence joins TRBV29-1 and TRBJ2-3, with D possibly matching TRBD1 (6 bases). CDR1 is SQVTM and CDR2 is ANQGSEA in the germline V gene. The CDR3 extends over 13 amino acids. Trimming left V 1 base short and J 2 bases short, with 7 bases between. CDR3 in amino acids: CSVEGQDTDTQYF. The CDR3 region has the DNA TGCAGCGTTGAAGGACAGGACACAGATACGCAGTATTTT.

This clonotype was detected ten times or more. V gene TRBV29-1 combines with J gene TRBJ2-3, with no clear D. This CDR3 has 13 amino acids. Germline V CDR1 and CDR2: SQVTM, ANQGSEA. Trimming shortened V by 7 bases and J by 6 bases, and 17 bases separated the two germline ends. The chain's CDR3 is CSGGGTARDTQYF. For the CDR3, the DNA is TGCAGCGGTGGCGGAACGGCCCGGGATACGCAGTATTTT.

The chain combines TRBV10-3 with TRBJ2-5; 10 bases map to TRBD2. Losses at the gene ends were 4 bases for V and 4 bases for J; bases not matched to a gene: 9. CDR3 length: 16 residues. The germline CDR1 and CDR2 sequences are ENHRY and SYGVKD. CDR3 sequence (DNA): TGTGCCATCAGTGTCGGCCCTCTAGCGGGAGCAGAGACCCAGTACTTC. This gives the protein CAISVGPLAGAETQYF.

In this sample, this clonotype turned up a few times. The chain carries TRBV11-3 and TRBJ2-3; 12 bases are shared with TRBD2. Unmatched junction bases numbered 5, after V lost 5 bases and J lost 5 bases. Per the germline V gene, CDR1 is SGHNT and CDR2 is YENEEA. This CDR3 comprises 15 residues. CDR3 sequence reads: CASSLAGGPKDTQYF. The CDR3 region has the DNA TGTGCCAGCAGCCTAGCGGGAGGGCCGAAAGATACGCAGTATTTT.

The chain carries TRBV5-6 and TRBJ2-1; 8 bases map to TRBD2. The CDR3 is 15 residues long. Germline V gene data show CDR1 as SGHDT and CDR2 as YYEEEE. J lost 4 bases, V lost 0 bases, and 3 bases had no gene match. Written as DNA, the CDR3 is TGTGCCAGCAGCTTGGGGACTAGCCGGTACAATGAGCAGTTCTTC. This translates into CASSLGTSRYNEQFF.

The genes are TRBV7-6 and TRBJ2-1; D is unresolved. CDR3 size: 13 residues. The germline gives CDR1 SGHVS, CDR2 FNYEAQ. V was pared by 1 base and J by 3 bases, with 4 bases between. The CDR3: CASSLDSYNEQFF. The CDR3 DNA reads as TGTGCCAGCAGCTTAGACAGCTACAATGAGCAGTTCTTC.

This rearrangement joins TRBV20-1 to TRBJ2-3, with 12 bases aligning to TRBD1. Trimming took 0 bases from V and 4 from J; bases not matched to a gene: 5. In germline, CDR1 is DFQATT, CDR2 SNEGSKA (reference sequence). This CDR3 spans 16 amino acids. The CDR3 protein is CSARDWDRGRPDTQYF. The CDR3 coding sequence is TGCAGTGCTAGAGACTGGGACAGGGGGCGCCCAGATACGCAGTATTTT.

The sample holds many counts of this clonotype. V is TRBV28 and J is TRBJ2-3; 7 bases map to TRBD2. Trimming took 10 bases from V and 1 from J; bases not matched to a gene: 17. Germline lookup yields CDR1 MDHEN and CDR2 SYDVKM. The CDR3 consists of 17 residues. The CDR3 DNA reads TGTGCCACCTTCCTTCGCGGGAGAATGATGGGCACAGATACGCAGTATTTT. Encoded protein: CATFLRGRMMGTDTQYF.

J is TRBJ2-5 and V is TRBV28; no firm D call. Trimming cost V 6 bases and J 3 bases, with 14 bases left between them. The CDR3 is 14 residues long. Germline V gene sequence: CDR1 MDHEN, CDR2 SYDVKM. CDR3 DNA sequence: TGTGCCAGCAGGAGGACGGTCCGGGAAGAGACCCAGTACTTC. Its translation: CASRRTVREETQYF.

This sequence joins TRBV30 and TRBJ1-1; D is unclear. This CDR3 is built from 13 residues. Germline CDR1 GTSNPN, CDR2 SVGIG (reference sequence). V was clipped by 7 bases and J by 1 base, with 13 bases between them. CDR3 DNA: TGTGCCTCCCACCGCATACAGAACACTGAAGCTTTCTTT. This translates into CASHRIQNTEAFF.

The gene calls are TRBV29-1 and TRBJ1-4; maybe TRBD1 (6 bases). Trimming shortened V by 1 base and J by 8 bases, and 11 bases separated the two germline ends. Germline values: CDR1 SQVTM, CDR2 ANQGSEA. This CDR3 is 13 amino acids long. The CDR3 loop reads CSVEGGAQEKLFF. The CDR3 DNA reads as TGCAGCGTTGAAGGGGGGGCGCAGGAAAAACTGTTTTTT.

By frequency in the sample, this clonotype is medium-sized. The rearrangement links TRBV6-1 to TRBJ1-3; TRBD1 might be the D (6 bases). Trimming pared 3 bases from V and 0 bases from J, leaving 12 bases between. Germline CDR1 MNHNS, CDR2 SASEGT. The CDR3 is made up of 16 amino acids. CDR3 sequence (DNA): TGTGCCAGCAGTGAGGCACGGGGGCTCTCTGGAAACACCATATATTTT. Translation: CASSEARGLSGNTIYF.

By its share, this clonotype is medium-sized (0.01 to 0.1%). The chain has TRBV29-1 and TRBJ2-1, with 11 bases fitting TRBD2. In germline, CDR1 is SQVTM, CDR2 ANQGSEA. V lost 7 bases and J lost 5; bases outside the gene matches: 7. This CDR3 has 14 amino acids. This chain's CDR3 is CSARTSGRNNEQFF. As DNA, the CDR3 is TGCAGCGCCCGAACTAGCGGGAGAAACAATGAGCAGTTCTTC.

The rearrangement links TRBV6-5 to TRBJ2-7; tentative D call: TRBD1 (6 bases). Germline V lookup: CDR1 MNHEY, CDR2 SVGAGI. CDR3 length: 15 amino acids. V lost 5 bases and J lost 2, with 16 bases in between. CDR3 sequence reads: CASSPRQGGTYEQYF. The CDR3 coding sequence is TGTGCCAGCAGTCCTAGACAAGGGGGAACCTACGAGCAGTACTTC.

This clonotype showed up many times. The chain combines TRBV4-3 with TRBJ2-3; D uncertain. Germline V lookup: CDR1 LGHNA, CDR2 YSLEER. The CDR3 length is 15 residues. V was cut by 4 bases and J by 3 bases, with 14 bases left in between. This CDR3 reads CASSRRPTETDTQYF. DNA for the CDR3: TGCGCCAGCAGCCGCAGGCCGACTGAGACAGATACGCAGTATTTT.

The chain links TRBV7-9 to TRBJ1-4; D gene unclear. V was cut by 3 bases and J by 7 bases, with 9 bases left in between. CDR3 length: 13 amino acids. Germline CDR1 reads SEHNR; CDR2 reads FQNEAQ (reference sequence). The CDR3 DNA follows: TGTGCCAGCAGCTTCTTTCCCGGTGAAAAACTGTTTTTT. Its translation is CASSFFPGEKLFF.

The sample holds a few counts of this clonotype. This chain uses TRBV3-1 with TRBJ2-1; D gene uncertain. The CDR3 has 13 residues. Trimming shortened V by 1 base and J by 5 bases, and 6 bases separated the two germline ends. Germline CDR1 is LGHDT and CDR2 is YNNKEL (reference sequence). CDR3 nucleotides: TGTGCCAGCAGCCAAGGGATCGACAATGAGCAGTTCTTC. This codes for CASSQGIDNEQFF.

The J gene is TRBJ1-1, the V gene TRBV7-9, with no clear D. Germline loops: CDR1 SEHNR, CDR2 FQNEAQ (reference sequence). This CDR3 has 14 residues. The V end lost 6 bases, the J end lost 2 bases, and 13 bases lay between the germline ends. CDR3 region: CASSRDVLNTEAFF. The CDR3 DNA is TGTGCCAGCAGTCGCGATGTACTAAACACTGAAGCTTTCTTT.

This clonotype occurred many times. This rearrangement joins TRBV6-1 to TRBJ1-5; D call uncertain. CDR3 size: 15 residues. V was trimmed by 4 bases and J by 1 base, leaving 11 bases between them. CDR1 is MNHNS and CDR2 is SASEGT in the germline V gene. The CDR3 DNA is TGTGCCAGCAGTGGTCGTTTATCAAGCAATCAGCCCCAGCATTTT. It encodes CASSGRLSSNQPQHF.

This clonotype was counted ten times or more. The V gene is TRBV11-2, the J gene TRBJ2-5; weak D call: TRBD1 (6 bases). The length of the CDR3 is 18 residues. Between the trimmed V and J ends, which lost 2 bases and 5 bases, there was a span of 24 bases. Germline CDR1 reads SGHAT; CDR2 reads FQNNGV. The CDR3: CASSLSTGNSWLRETQYF. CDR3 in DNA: TGTGCCAGCAGCTTATCTACAGGGAATTCATGGTTACGGGAGACCCAGTACTTC. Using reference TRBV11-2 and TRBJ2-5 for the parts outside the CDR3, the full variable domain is EAGVAQSPRYKIIEKRQSVAFWCNPISGHATLYWYQQILGQGPKLLIQFQNNGVVDDSQLPKDRFSAERLKGVDSTLKIQPAKLEDSAVYLCASSLSTGNSWLRETQYFGPGTRLLVL.

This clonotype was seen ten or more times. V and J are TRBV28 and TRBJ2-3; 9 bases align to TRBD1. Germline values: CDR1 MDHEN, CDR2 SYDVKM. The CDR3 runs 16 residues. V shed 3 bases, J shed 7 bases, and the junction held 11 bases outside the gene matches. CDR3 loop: CASSFGGQGVMNTQYF. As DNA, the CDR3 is TGTGCCAGCAGTTTCGGGGGACAGGGAGTCATGAATACGCAGTATTTT.

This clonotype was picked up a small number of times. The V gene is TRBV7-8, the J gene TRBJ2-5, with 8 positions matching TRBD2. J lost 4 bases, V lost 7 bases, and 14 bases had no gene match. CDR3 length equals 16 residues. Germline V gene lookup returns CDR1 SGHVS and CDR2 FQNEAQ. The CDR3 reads CASTRLGAGVRETQYF. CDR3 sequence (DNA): TGTGCCAGCACCCGATTGGGAGCGGGAGTGCGAGAGACCCAGTACTTC.

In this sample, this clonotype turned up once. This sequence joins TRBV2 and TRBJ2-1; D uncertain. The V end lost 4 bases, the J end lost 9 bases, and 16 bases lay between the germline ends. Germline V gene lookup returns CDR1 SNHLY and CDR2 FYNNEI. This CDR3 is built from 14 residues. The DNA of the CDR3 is TGTGCCAGCAGTGTCCTCACGGTTACTATTGAGCAGTTCTTC. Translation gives CASSVLTVTIEQFF.

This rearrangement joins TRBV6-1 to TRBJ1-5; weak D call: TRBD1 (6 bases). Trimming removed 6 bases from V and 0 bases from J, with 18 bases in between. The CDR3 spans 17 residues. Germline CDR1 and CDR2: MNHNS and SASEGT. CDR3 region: CASSLAGGQISNQPQHF. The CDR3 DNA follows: TGTGCCAGCAGCCTTGCCGGGGGGCAAATTAGCAATCAGCCCCAGCATTTT.

This CDR3 is CASSVGYQETQYF. The CDR3 region has the DNA TGTGCCAGCAGTGTGGGATACCAAGAGACCCAGTACTTC. The rearrangement links TRBV25-1 to TRBJ2-5; D ambiguous. The CDR3 runs 13 residues. Germline values: CDR1 MGHDK, CDR2 SYGVNS. Trimming pared 4 bases from V and 0 bases from J, leaving 6 bases between.

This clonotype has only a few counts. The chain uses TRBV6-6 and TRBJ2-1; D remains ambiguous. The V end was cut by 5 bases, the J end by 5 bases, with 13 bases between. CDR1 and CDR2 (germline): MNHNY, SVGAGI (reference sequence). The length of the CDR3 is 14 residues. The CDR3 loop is CASSALSKNNEQFF. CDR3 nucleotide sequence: TGTGCCAGCAGTGCCCTATCCAAGAACAATGAGCAGTTCTTC.

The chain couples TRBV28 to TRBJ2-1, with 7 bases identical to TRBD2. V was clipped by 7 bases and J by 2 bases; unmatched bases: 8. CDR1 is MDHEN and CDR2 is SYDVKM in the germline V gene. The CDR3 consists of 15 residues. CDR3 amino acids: CASIGGSLTYNEQFF. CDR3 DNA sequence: TGTGCCAGCATCGGCGGGAGCCTCACCTACAATGAGCAGTTCTTC.

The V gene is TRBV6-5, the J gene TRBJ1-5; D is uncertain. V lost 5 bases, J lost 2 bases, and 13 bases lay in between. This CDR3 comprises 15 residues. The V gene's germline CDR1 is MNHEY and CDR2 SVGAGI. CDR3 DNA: TGTGCCAGCAGTCAAGTGCGGGGAGGCAATCAGCCCCAGCATTTT. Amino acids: CASSQVRGGNQPQHF.

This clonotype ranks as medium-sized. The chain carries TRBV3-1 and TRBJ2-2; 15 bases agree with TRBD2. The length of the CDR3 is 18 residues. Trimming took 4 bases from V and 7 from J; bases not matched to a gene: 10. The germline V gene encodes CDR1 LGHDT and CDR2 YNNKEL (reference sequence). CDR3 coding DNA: TGTGCCAGCAGCCGCATACGGACTAGCGGGAGGGCTGGCGGGGAGCTGTTTTTT. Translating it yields CASSRIRTSGRAGGELFF.

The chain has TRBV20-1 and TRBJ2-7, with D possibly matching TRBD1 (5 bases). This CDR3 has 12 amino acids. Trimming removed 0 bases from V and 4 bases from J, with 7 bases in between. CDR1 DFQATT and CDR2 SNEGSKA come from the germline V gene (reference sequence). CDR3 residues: CSARETAYEQYF. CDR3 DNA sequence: TGCAGTGCTAGAGAGACAGCGTACGAGCAGTACTTC.